This record looks at one T cell receptor beta chain sequence and its context. The sample originates from a study of blood T cell repertoires in COVID-19. The wider study: T cells, B-cell-depleted T cells, or PBMCs supplied cDNA or gDNA.

TCRdb keeps only in-frame clones here, not all; method: immunoSEQ multiplex PCR. The profile covers 70,000 to 90,000 clones, with almost 85% appearing a single time and 1.2% taken by the ten largest. The CDR3 is made up of 15 amino acids. Germline assignment: CDR1 SGHRS and CDR2 YFSETQ. After removal of 1 base from V and 4 bases from J, the junction contained 2 bases not matched to a gene. The sample was peripheral blood. The TCR originated in an elderly woman with acute or convalescent COVID-19. This chain connects TRBV5-1 to TRBJ1-6; 7 nucleotides agree with TRBD1. CDR3 region: CASSLTGAYNSPLHF. The DNA of the CDR3 is TGCGCCAGCAGCTTGACAGGGGCGTATAATTCACCCCTCCACTTT. Full variable domain (outside the CDR3, taken from reference TRBV5-1 and TRBJ1-6): KAGVTQTPRYLIKTRGQQVTLSCSPISGHRSVSWYQQTPGQGLQFLFEYFSETQRNKGNFPGRFSGRQFSNSRSEMNVSTLELGDSALYLCASSLTGAYNSPLHFGNGTRLTVT.